Listed here are 15 T cell receptor beta chains from one sample, sequenced in a study of cytomegalovirus exposure and HLA in healthy donors. PCR used 60 Vbeta primers and 13 Jbeta primers. Profiled with immunoSEQ multiplex PCR; TCRdb holds only in-frame clones, not every one. The sample shows approximately 71,000 clones, and 3% to 4% sits with its ten largest clones. The sample taken for sequencing was PBMCs. The receptors originated from a female donor in good health and CMV-seropositive.

J is TRBJ2-7 and V is TRBV28; 7 bases agree with TRBD2. CDR3 size: 15 residues. V was pared by 8 bases and J by 3 bases, with 13 bases of the junction left unmatched. In germline, CDR1 is MDHEN, CDR2 SYDVKM. The CDR3 DNA reads as TGTGCCAGCCAAATGGGGGGGAACACCCTCTACGAGCAGTACTTC. This codes for CASQMGGNTLYEQYF.

The chain recombines TRBV18 with TRBJ1-1, with 10 bases fitting TRBD1. The CDR3 has 15 residues. Germline CDR1 is KGHSH and CDR2 is LQKENI. V dropped 0 bases and J dropped 3; count of bases not matched to a gene: 1. The CDR3 sequence: CASSPPGTGDTEAFF. CDR3 DNA sequence: TGTGCCAGCTCACCACCCGGGACAGGGGACACTGAAGCTTTCTTT.

V is TRBV5-1 and J is TRBJ1-5, with a tentative D call TRBD1 (6 bases). The CDR3 is made up of 17 amino acids. Germline V gene lookup returns CDR1 SGHRS and CDR2 YFSETQ. V was pared by 5 bases and J by 1 base, with 19 bases between. CDR3 bases: TGCGCCAGCAGTACAGGGACGGACGATTTCAGCAATCAGCCCCAGCATTTT. This sequence encodes CASSTGTDDFSNQPQHF.

The chain uses TRBV7-3 and TRBJ1-2; 7 nucleotides agree with TRBD1. With V trimmed by 1 base and J by 0 bases, 5 bases remained unmatched. Germline V gene sequence: CDR1 SGHTA, CDR2 FQGTGA. The CDR3 is 16 residues long. The CDR3 bases are TGTGCCAGCAGCTTAAATGGACAGGCTTCTAACTATGGCTACACCTTC. This gives the protein CASSLNGQASNYGYTF.

The chain uses TRBV4-1 and TRBJ1-6, with 8 bases that match TRBD1. The V gene's germline CDR1 is MGHRA and CDR2 YSYEKL. The CDR3 covers 16 residues. Trimming cost V 5 bases and J 4 bases; bases outside gene matches: 7. Here the CDR3 reads CASSESGGHYNSPLHF. The CDR3 DNA is TGCGCCAGCAGCGAGTCAGGGGGCCATTATAATTCACCCCTCCACTTT.

The genes are TRBV20-1 and TRBJ2-7, with no clear D. This CDR3 region has 11 residues. Trimming removed 2 bases at V and 4 bases at J, with 6 bases between. From germline, CDR1 is DFQATT and CDR2 SNEGSKA (reference sequence). CDR3 protein: CSARSGYEQYF. The CDR3 nucleotides read TGCAGTGCTAGATCAGGTTACGAGCAGTACTTC.

The gene calls are TRBV5-1 and TRBJ2-5, with D perhaps matching TRBD1 (6 bases). Between the trimmed V and J ends, which lost 4 bases and 2 bases, there was a span of 12 bases. This CDR3 contains 14 residues. Germline-derived CDR1 and CDR2 are SGHRS and YFSETQ. The CDR3 sequence is CASSPGDGQETQYF. The CDR3 DNA reads as TGCGCCAGCAGCCCAGGGGACGGACAAGAGACCCAGTACTTC.

This chain joins TRBV6-1 and TRBJ2-4, with 7 bases matching TRBD1. Trimming removed 1 base from V and 0 bases from J; junction bases left unmatched: 3. There are 16 residues in the CDR3. Germline V gives CDR1 MNHNS, CDR2 SASEGT. Written as DNA, the CDR3 is TGTGCCAGCAGTGAAGAAACAGGGGTAGCCAAAAACATTCAGTACTTC. This codes for CASSEETGVAKNIQYF.

V gene TRBV5-4 combines with J gene TRBJ1-6; 7 bases are shared with TRBD1. V was clipped by 4 bases and J by 6 bases; unmatched bases: 4. From germline, CDR1 is SGHNT and CDR2 YYREEE (reference sequence). CDR3 length: 14 amino acids. Written as DNA, the CDR3 is TGTGCCAGCAGCCCACAGGGGATTAATTCACCCCTCCACTTT. It codes for CASSPQGINSPLHF.

V and J are TRBV29-1 and TRBJ2-1, with TRBD2 matching over 10 bases. The CDR3 covers 17 residues. V trimming: 1 base; J trimming: 6 bases; junction bases outside the gene matches: 12. Germline loops: CDR1 SQVTM, CDR2 ANQGSEA. CDR3 region: CSVEGASGRGFFNEQFF. CDR3 DNA sequence: TGCAGCGTTGAAGGGGCGAGCGGGAGGGGATTCTTCAATGAGCAGTTCTTC.

Note on this clone: The sample carries other DNA sequences with the same CDR3. V gene TRBV18 combines with J gene TRBJ2-7, with D possibly matching TRBD2 (6 bases). Germline V lookup: CDR1 KGHSH, CDR2 LQKENI. The CDR3 extends over 14 amino acids. Trimming shortened V by 3 bases and J by 2 bases, and 11 bases separated the two germline ends. The CDR3 is CASSPGTGPYEQYF. Written as DNA, the CDR3 is TGTGCCAGCTCACCCGGGACTGGGCCCTACGAGCAGTACTTC.

The rearrangement links TRBV7-2 to TRBJ1-2; 10 positions agree with TRBD1. The CDR3 is made up of 17 amino acids. In germline, CDR1 is SGHTA, CDR2 FQGNSA. J lost 5 bases, V lost 0 bases, and 9 bases had no gene match. The CDR3, as DNA: TGTGCCAGCAGCTTAGCCCCAGGGACAGGGGCAGAGTATGGCTACACCTTC. It specifies CASSLAPGTGAEYGYTF.

This chain joins TRBV11-2 and TRBJ1-2; D is ambiguous. Looked up from germline, CDR1 is SGHAT and CDR2 is FQNNGV. This CDR3 region has 15 residues. Trimming cost V 0 bases and J 0 bases, with 8 bases left between them. CDR3 amino acids: CASSLERGSNYGYTF. The CDR3 DNA follows: TGTGCCAGCAGCTTAGAGCGCGGTTCTAACTATGGCTACACCTTC. The full variable domain, its missing parts supplied by reference TRBV11-2 and TRBJ1-2, is EAGVAQSPRYKIIEKRQSVAFWCNPISGHATLYWYQQILGQGPKLLIQFQNNGVVDDSQLPKDRFSAERLKGVDSTLKIQPAKLEDSAVYLCASSLERGSNYGYTFGSGTRLTVV.

The V gene is TRBV9, the J gene TRBJ2-1, with 9 bases that match TRBD1. The V gene's germline CDR1 is SGDLS and CDR2 YYNGEE. This CDR3 has 18 residues. The V and J ends lost 4 bases and 6 bases, in that order; junction bases with no gene match: 17. CDR3 in amino acids: CASSSRGPGTGFGNEQFF. The CDR3, as DNA: TGTGCCAGCAGCTCAAGAGGCCCCGGGACAGGGTTCGGCAATGAGCAGTTCTTC.

This clone is classed as medium-sized by frequency. CDR3 in amino acids: CASSEGSDNSPLHF. The CDR3 DNA sequence: TGTGCCAGCAGTGAGGGCAGTGATAATTCACCCCTCCACTTT. The chain links TRBV6-4 to TRBJ1-6; D ambiguous. The CDR3 runs 14 residues. Per the germline V gene, CDR1 is MRHNA and CDR2 is SNTAGT. V was shortened by 3 bases and J by 5 bases, with 8 bases between the two germline ends.